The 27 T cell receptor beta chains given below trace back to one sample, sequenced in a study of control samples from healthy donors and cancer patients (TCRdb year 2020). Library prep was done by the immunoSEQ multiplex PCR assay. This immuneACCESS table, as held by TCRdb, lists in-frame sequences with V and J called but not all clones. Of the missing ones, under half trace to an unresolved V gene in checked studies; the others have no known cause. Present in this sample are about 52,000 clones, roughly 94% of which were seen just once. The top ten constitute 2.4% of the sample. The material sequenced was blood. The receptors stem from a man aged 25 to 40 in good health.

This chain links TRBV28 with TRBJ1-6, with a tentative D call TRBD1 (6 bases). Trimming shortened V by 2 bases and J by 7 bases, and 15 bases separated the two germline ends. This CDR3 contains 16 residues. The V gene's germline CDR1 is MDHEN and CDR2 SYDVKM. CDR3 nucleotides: TGTGCCAGCAGTTTACCGGGGGGCCAAGGGAATTCACCCCTCCACTTT. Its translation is CASSLPGGQGNSPLHF. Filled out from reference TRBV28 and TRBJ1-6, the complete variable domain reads DVKVTQSSRYLVKRTGEKVFLECVQDMDHENMFWYRQDPGLGLRLIYFSYDVKMKEKGDIPEGYSVSREKKERFSLILESASTNQTSMYLCASSLPGGQGNSPLHFGNGTRLTVT.

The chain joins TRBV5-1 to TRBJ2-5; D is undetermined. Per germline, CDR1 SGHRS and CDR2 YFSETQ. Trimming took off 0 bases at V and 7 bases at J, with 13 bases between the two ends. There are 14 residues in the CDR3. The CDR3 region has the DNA TGCGCCAGCAGCTTGGTTGGCGACCTAGGGACCCAGTACTTC. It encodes CASSLVGDLGTQYF.

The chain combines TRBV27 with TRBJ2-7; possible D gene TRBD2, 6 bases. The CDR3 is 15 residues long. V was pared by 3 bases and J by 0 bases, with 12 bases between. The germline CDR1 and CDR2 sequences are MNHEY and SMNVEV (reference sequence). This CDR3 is CASSLRRGLSYEQYF. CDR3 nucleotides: TGTGCCAGCAGTTTGAGGAGGGGCCTCTCCTACGAGCAGTACTTC.

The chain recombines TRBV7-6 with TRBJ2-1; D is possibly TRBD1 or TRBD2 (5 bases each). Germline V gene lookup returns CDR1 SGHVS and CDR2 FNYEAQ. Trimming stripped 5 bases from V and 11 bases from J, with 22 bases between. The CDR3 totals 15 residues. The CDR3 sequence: CASSQVGDVQWKQFF. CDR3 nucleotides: TGTGCCAGCAGCCAAGTGGGGGATGTACAATGGAAGCAGTTCTTC.

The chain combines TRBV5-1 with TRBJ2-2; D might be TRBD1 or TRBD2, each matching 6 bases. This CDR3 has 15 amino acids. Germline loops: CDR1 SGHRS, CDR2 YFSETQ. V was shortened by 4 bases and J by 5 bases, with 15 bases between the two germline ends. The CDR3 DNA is TGCGCCAGCAGCATCGACAGGAGGGAAACCGGGGAGCTGTTTTTT. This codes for CASSIDRRETGELFF.

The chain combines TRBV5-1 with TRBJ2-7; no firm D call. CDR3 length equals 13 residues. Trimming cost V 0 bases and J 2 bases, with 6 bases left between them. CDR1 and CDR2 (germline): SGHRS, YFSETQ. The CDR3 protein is CASSLERAYEQYF. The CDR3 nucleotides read TGCGCCAGCAGCTTGGAGAGAGCCTACGAGCAGTACTTC.

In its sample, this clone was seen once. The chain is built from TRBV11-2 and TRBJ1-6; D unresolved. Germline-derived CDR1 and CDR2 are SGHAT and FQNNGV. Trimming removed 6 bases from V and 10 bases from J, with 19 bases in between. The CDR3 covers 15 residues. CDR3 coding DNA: TGTGCCAGCAGGGAAATCGGCCGCCCTTCGTCACCCCTCCACTTT. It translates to CASREIGRPSSPLHF.

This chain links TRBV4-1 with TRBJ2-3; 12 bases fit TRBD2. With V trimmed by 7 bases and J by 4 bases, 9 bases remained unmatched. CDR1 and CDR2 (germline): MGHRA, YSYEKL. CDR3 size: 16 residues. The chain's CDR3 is CASTSRLAGVPDTQYF. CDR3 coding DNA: TGCGCCAGCACTTCAAGACTAGCGGGAGTTCCAGATACGCAGTATTTT.

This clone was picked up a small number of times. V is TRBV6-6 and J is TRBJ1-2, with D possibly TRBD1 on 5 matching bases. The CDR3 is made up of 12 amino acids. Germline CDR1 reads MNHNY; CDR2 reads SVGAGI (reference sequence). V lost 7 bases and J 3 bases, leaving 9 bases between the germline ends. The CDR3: CASTTGDYGYTF. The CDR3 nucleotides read TGTGCCAGCACCACGGGGGACTATGGCTACACCTTC.

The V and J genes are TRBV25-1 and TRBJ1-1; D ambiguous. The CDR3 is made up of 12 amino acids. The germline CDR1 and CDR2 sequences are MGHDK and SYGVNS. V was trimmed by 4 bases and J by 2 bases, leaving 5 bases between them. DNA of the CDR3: TGTGCCAGCAGTGGCATAAACACTGAAGCTTTCTTT. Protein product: CASSGINTEAFF. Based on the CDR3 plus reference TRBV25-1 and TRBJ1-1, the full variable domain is EADIYQTPRYLVIGTGKKITLECSQTMGHDKMYWYQQDPGMELHLIHYSYGVNSTEKGDLSSESTVSRIRTEHFPLTLESARPSHTSQYLCASSGINTEAFFGQGTRLTVV.

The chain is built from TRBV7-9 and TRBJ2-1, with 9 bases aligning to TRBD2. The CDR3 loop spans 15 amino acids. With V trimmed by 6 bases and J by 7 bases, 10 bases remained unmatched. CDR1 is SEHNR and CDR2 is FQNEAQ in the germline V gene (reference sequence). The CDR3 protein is CASSPPGLAFNEQFF. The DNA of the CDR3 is TGTGCCAGCAGTCCACCGGGACTAGCTTTTAATGAGCAGTTCTTC.

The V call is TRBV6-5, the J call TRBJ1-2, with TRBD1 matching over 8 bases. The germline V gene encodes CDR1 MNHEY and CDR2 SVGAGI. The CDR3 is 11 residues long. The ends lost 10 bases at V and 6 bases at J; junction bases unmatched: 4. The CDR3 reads CATQTGDGYTF. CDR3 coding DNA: TGTGCCACCCAGACAGGGGATGGCTACACCTTC.

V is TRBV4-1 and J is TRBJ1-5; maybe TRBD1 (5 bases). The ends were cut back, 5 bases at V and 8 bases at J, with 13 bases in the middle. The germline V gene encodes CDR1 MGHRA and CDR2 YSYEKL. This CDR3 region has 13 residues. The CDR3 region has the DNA TGCGCCAGCAGCTTAGTGAGGGGAGAGCCCCAGCATTTT. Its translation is CASSLVRGEPQHF.

This CDR3 reads CASSKRELTDTQYF. The CDR3 DNA follows: TGTGCCAGCAGCAAGCGGGAACTCACAGATACGCAGTATTTT. The chain couples TRBV7-9 to TRBJ2-3; 7 bases align to TRBD2. CDR1 is SEHNR, CDR2 FQNEAQ, per germline (reference sequence). The CDR3 runs 14 residues. Germline trimming cut 5 bases from V and 2 bases from J; bases unmatched to any gene: 4.

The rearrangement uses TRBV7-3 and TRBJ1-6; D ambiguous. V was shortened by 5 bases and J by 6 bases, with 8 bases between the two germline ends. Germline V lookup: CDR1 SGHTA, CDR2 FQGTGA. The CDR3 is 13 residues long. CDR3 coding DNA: TGTGCCAGCAGCCCCGTATCTAATTCACCCCTCCACTTT. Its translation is CASSPVSNSPLHF.

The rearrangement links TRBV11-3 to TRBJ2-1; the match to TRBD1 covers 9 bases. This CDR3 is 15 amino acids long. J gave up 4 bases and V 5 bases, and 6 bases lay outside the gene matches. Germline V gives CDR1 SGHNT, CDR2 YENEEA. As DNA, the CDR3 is TGTGCCAGCAGCGCAGGACAGGGGCGTTACAATGAGCAGTTCTTC. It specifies CASSAGQGRYNEQFF.

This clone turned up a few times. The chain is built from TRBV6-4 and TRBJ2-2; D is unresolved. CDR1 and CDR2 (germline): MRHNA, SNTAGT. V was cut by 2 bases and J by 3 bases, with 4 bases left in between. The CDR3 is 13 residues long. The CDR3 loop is CASSDRDTGELFF. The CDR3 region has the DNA TGTGCCAGCAGTGACAGGGACACCGGGGAGCTGTTTTTT.

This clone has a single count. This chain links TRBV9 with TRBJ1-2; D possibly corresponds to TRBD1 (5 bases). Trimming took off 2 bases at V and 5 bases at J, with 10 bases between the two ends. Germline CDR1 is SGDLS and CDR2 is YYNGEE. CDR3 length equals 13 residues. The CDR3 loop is CASSVGRAYGYTF. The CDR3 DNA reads TGTGCCAGCAGCGTTGGCAGGGCGTATGGCTACACCTTC.

The CDR3 reads CTSSQSPGLAGTDTQYF. As DNA, the CDR3 is TGCACCAGCAGCCAATCACCGGGACTAGCGGGCACAGATACGCAGTATTTT. The chain has TRBV1 and TRBJ2-3; TRBD2 is the table's D call, not checked against the DNA. TRBV1 is noted as a pseudogene. This CDR3 has 17 amino acids.

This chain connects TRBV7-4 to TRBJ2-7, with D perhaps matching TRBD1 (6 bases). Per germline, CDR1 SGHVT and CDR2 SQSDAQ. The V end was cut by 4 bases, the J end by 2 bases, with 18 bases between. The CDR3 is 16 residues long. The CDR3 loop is CASSSCLDSPTYEQYF. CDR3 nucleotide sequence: TGTGCCAGCAGCTCTTGCTTGGACAGCCCGACCTACGAGCAGTACTTC.

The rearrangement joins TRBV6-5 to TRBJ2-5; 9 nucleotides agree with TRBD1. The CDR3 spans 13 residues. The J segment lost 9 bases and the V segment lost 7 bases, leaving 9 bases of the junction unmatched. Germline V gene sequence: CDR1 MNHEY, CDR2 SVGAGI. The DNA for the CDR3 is TGTGCCAGCAACAAGGACAGGGGAGTGTCCCAGTACTTC. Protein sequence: CASNKDRGVSQYF.

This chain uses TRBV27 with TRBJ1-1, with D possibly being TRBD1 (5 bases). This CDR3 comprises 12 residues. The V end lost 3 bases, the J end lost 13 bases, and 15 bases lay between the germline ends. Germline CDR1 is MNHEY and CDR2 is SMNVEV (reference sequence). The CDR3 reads CASSLSQGGGFF. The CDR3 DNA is TGTGCCAGCAGTTTGTCCCAGGGTGGTGGTTTCTTT.

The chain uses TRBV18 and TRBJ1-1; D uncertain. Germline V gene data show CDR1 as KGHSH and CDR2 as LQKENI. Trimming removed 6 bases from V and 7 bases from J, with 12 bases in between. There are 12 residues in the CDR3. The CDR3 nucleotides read TGTGCCAGCTCCCCAGACCGGAATGAAGCTTTCTTT. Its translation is CASSPDRNEAFF.

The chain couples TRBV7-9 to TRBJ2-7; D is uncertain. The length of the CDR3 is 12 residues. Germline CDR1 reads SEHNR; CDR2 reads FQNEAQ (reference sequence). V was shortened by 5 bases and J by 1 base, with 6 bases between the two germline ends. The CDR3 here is CASSVSSYEQYF. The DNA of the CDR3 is TGTGCCAGCAGCGTAAGTTCCTACGAGCAGTACTTC.

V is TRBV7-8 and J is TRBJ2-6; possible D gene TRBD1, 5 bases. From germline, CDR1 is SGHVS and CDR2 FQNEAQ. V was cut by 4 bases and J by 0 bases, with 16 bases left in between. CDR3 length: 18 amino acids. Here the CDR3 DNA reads TGTGCCAGCAGCTCAGCCCCCCTGGACATCTCTGGGGCCAACGTCCTGACTTTC. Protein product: CASSSAPLDISGANVLTF.

The CDR3 region has the DNA TGTGCCAGCAGTCTACAGGCGGCATGGGCCAACGTCCTGACTTTC. Its protein product is CASSLQAAWANVLTF. The chain uses TRBV28 and TRBJ2-6; possible D gene TRBD1, 5 bases. There are 15 residues in the CDR3. V was clipped by 5 bases and J by 5 bases, with 13 bases between them. CDR1 is MDHEN, CDR2 SYDVKM, per germline.

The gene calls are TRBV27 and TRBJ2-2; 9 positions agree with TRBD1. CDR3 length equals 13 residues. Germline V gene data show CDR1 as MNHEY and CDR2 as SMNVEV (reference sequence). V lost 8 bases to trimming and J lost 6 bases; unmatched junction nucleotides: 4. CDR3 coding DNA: TGTGCCAGCGGGACAGGGACGGCCGGGGAGCTGTTTTTT. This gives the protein CASGTGTAGELFF.